This T cell receptor (beta chain) was identified in a study of early T cells in non-severe SARS-CoV-2 infection. Study-wide context: Unpaired chains resulted from sequencing bulk RNA of unsorted whole blood. Regarding the study as a whole: Matching results from VDJdb favored anti-spike CD8 responses, leaving private and CD4 specificities undetected.

Unique molecular identifiers (one per individual cDNA molecule) were attached. MiXCR, run by TCRdb on the 5' RACE reads, gives a single entry per CDR3 protein. Among about 84,000 distinct CDR3 sequences listed, roughly 12% were seen once. CDR1 MDHEN and CDR2 SYDVKM come from the germline V gene. The germline V and J ends were trimmed by 7 bases and 1 base, with 16 bases remaining between them. The CDR3 is made up of 15 amino acids. The table lists this clonotype with many counts. What it recognizes is unknown. The chain carries TRBV28 and TRBJ1-2, with D possibly matching TRBD1 (6 bases). The sequence derives from an adult who was a healthcare worker with PCR-confirmed SARS-CoV-2 infection or an uninfected control (not recorded which). The sequencing input was whole blood. The CDR3 sequence is CASIPGQSFNYGYTF. The CDR3 nucleotides read TGTGCCAGCATCCCCGGACAGAGCTTTAACTATGGCTACACCTTC.